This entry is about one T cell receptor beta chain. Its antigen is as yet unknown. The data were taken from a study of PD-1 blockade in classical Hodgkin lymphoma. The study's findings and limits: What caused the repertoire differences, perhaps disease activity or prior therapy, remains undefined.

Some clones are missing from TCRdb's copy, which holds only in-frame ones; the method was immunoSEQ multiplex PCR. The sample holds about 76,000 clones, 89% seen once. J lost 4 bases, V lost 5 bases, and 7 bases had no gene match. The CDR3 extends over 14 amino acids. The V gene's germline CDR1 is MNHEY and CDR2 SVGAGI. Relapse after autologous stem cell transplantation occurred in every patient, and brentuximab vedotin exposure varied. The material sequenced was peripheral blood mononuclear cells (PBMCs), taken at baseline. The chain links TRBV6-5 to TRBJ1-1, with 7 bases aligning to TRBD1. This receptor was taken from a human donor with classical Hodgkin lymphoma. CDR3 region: CASSQQGSSTEAFF. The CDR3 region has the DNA TGTGCCAGCAGTCAACAGGGGTCCAGCACTGAAGCTTTCTTT.